Listed here are 21 T cell receptor beta chains from one sample, sequenced in a study of blood T cell repertoires in COVID-19 (TCRdb year 2020). The receptor library was made with the immunoSEQ multiplex PCR assay. The immuneACCESS repertoire file appears here via TCRdb, limited to in-frame rearrangements. These files lack a portion of the clones; in checked studies, under half of the deficit traces to unresolved V genes, and the cause of the others is not known. The sample yields 85,000 to 90,000 clones; roughly three quarters were counted once. Clones ranked in the top ten supply around 11% of the sample. Sequenced input: peripheral blood. These receptors came from a man in his 70s with acute or convalescent COVID-19.

The genes are TRBV5-8 and TRBJ2-7; D gene uncertain. This CDR3 comprises 12 residues. Trimming pared 4 bases from V and 2 bases from J, leaving 7 bases between. Germline V lookup: CDR1 SGHTS, CDR2 YDEGEE. The CDR3 DNA reads as TGTGCCAGCAGCACCAGGACCTACGAGCAGTACGTC. Residues: CASSTRTYEQYV.

This chain links TRBV5-5 with TRBJ1-2; D is uncertain. Between the trimmed V and J ends, which lost 0 bases and 7 bases, there was a span of 13 bases. Germline V gives CDR1 SGHKS, CDR2 YYEKEE (reference sequence). The CDR3 consists of 14 residues. CDR3 sequence (DNA): TGTGCCAGCAGCTTGGATCGGGTGGTAGGTGGCTACACCTTC. This gives the protein CASSLDRVVGGYTF.

This chain connects TRBV7-9 to TRBJ2-2; D might be TRBD2 (6 bases). Between the trimmed V and J ends, which lost 1 base and 2 bases, there was a span of 8 bases. Germline CDR1 and CDR2: SEHNR and FQNEAQ (reference sequence). The CDR3 loop spans 15 amino acids. The CDR3, as DNA: TGTGCCAGCAGCTTAGGGGGGGACAACACCGGGGAGCTGTTTTTT. Translated, it gives CASSLGGDNTGELFF.

This clone came up once. The chain has TRBV19 and TRBJ2-2; tentative D call: TRBD2 (6 bases). V dropped 3 bases and J dropped 1 base, with 9 bases sitting between them. The CDR3 length is 15 residues. Germline V gene data show CDR1 as LNHDA and CDR2 as SQIVND (reference sequence). The CDR3 DNA sequence: TGTGCCAGTAGTATGGGGACTTTGAACACCGGGGAGCTGTTTTTT. As protein: CASSMGTLNTGELFF.

V is TRBV28 and J is TRBJ2-4, with 11 bases identical to TRBD1. CDR1 is MDHEN and CDR2 is SYDVKM in the germline V gene. The V and J ends lost 6 bases and 0 bases, in that order; junction bases with no gene match: 7. CDR3 length: 17 amino acids. CDR3 loop: CASSRGQGAIAKNIQYF. The CDR3 nucleotides are TGTGCCAGCAGCCGCGGACAGGGGGCGATAGCCAAAAACATTCAGTACTTC. Looking up the rest from reference TRBV28 and TRBJ2-4 gives the full variable domain: DVKVTQSSRYLVKRTGEKVFLECVQDMDHENMFWYRQDPGLGLRLIYFSYDVKMKEKGDIPEGYSVSREKKERFSLILESASTNQTSMYLCASSRGQGAIAKNIQYFGAGTRLSVL.

The V gene is TRBV3-1 (or the pseudogene TRBV3-2), the J gene TRBJ1-4; D is unresolved. Trimming pared 0 bases from V and 0 bases from J, leaving 8 bases between. CDR1 and CDR2 from the germline V gene are LGHDT and YNNKEL (reference sequence). The CDR3 spans 16 residues. CDR3 nucleotides: TGTGCCAGCAGCCAAGACGACACCGCAACTAATGAAAAACTGTTTTTT. It encodes CASSQDDTATNEKLFF.

The chain recombines TRBV6-5 with TRBJ1-2; TRBD1 aligns across 11 bases. The CDR3 runs to 16 residues. J lost 0 bases, V lost 4 bases, and 4 bases had no gene match. Germline V gene sequence: CDR1 MNHEY, CDR2 SVGAGI. CDR3 bases: TGTGCCAGCAGTTGGGACAGGGGGAACACTAACTATGGCTACACCTTC. This codes for CASSWDRGNTNYGYTF.

The genes are TRBV3-1 (or the pseudogene TRBV3-2) and TRBJ1-5; 9 bases line up with TRBD1. This CDR3 contains 14 residues. The V and J ends lost 1 base and 6 bases, in that order; junction bases with no gene match: 1. Germline loops: CDR1 LGHDT, CDR2 YNNKEL (reference sequence). Here the CDR3 DNA reads TGTGCCAGCAGCCAAGGACAGGGGGTTCAGCCCCAGCATTTT. Protein product: CASSQGQGVQPQHF.

This clone showed up just once. The rearrangement uses TRBV5-1 and TRBJ2-2; D is uncertain. The length of the CDR3 is 15 residues. Germline V gives CDR1 SGHRS, CDR2 YFSETQ. The V end lost 0 bases, the J end lost 0 bases, and 6 bases lay between the germline ends. The CDR3 sequence: CASSLDNANTGELFF. CDR3 bases: TGCGCCAGCAGCTTGGACAACGCGAACACCGGGGAGCTGTTTTTT.

The chain combines TRBV11-2 with TRBJ1-1; D is possibly TRBD1 (6 bases). The V gene lost 5 bases and the J gene lost 1 base, with 11 bases spanning the gap. Germline-derived CDR1 and CDR2 are SGHAT and FQNNGV. CDR3 length: 14 residues. CDR3 region: CASSRWTANTEAFF. CDR3 DNA: TGTGCCAGCAGCCGGTGGACAGCGAACACTGAAGCTTTCTTT.

The chain employs TRBV6-5 and TRBJ1-5, with a tentative D call TRBD1 (5 bases). The CDR3 contains 14 residues. The V gene's germline CDR1 is MNHEY and CDR2 SVGAGI. With 6 bases removed from V and 9 bases from J, the gap between germline ends came to 18 bases. The CDR3 nucleotides are TGTGCCAGCAGCGGGATGGGGGGTTGGGGGCCCCAGCATTTT. Amino acid sequence: CASSGMGGWGPQHF.

The chain recombines TRBV28 with TRBJ2-5; 9 bases align to TRBD2. Trimming at V came to 4 bases and at J to 2 bases, leaving 2 bases not matched to a gene. Germline CDR1 and CDR2: MDHEN and SYDVKM. There are 14 residues in the CDR3. For the CDR3, the DNA is TGTGCCAGCAGTTCCCTAGCGGGACAAGAGACCCAGTACTTC. Translation gives CASSSLAGQETQYF.

This sequence joins TRBV11-2 and TRBJ2-7; D not certain. The germline V and J ends were trimmed by 5 bases and 4 bases, with 9 bases remaining between them. The CDR3 totals 12 residues. Germline loops: CDR1 SGHAT, CDR2 FQNNGV. CDR3 in DNA: TGTGCCAGCAGCCCAGGCCTGTACGAGCAGTACGTC. Protein product: CASSPGLYEQYV.

This clone has more than one count but fewer than ten. The chain couples TRBV5-6 to TRBJ2-1, with TRBD1 identical over 9 bases. This CDR3 contains 15 residues. Trimming cost V 4 bases and J 3 bases; bases outside gene matches: 5. Germline V gene sequence: CDR1 SGHDT, CDR2 YYEEEE. CDR3 sequence reads: CASSPRDRVYNEQFF. In DNA, the CDR3 is TGTGCCAGCAGCCCCCGGGACAGGGTCTACAATGAGCAGTTCTTC.

The V gene is TRBV28, the J gene TRBJ2-5, with 7 bases identical to TRBD1. The germline V gene encodes CDR1 MDHEN and CDR2 SYDVKM. This CDR3 is built from 13 residues. V lost 5 bases and J lost 2; bases outside the gene matches: 2. CDR3 region: CASSRTGQETQYF. The CDR3 DNA sequence: TGTGCCAGCAGTCGGACAGGACAAGAGACCCAGTACTTC. The full variable domain, completed using reference TRBV28 and TRBJ2-5, is DVKVTQSSRYLVKRTGEKVFLECVQDMDHENMFWYRQDPGLGLRLIYFSYDVKMKEKGDIPEGYSVSREKKERFSLILESASTNQTSMYLCASSRTGQETQYFGPGTRLLVL.

The genes are TRBV11-3 and TRBJ2-1; D perhaps matches TRBD2 (6 bases). CDR1 is SGHNT, CDR2 YENEEA, per germline. The CDR3 consists of 14 residues. Trimming took 5 bases from V and 1 from J, leaving 9 bases between them. The CDR3 protein is CASSHGGSYNEQFF. In DNA, the CDR3 is TGTGCCAGCAGCCACGGGGGATCCTACAATGAGCAGTTCTTC.

V and J are TRBV18 and TRBJ1-2; tentative D call: TRBD1 (5 bases). The V end lost 6 bases, the J end lost 6 bases, and 23 bases lay between the germline ends. Germline V CDR1 and CDR2: KGHSH, LQKENI. There are 16 residues in the CDR3. The CDR3 is CASSKTEAGRENGYTF. The CDR3 nucleotides read TGTGCCAGCTCGAAGACCGAAGCAGGGCGCGAGAATGGCTACACCTTC.

V usage is TRBV27 and J usage is TRBJ1-5; 10 bases line up with TRBD1. The CDR3 length is 16 residues. Germline assignment: CDR1 MNHEY and CDR2 SMNVEV (reference sequence). Germline trimming cut 6 bases from V and 1 base from J; bases unmatched to any gene: 6. The CDR3 loop reads CASSSRDRGSNQPQHF. DNA of the CDR3: TGTGCCAGCAGCTCCCGGGACAGGGGAAGCAATCAGCCCCAGCATTTT.

The rearrangement joins TRBV28 to TRBJ2-2; the D is unclear. CDR1 and CDR2 from the germline V gene are MDHEN and SYDVKM. The CDR3 has 13 residues. The V end lost 7 bases, the J end lost 6 bases, and 12 bases lay between the germline ends. The chain's CDR3 is CASIDGESGELFF. DNA for the CDR3: TGTGCCAGCATTGATGGAGAGTCCGGGGAGCTGTTTTTT.

The chain is built from TRBV27 and TRBJ2-5; D remains unclear. Trimming shortened V by 1 base and J by 5 bases, and 8 bases separated the two germline ends. The CDR3 sequence is 13 residues long. Per germline, CDR1 MNHEY and CDR2 SMNVEV (reference sequence). CDR3 DNA: TGTGCCAGCAGTTTATACAGAAAGGAGACCCAGTACTTC. Translated, it gives CASSLYRKETQYF.

The chain employs TRBV4-1 and TRBJ2-2; 10 bases map to TRBD1. The trim removed 5 bases at V and 5 bases at J, leaving 8 bases unmatched. The CDR3 runs to 16 residues. Germline V gene sequence: CDR1 MGHRA, CDR2 YSYEKL. CDR3 residues: CASSFTGTGVTGELFF. The CDR3 DNA reads as TGCGCCAGCAGCTTCACCGGGACAGGGGTGACCGGGGAGCTGTTTTTT.